This T cell receptor beta chain was captured in a study of OX40 agonist ivuxolimab in advanced cancers. Study in general: Ivuxolimab is a fully human IgG2 antibody that activates OX40 (CD134). The dose-escalation cohort had hepatocellular carcinoma, melanoma, renal cell or head and neck cancer.

As regards this clone: The antigen is unknown.

Notes on the study in general: Among patients with partial responses at 0.1-3.0 mg/kg, clonal expansion was among the lowest. Relative to CD4+, CD8+ T cells held more expanded clones on average.

This CDR3 is built from 16 residues. V lost 4 bases and J lost 0, with 13 bases in between. The germline V gene has CDR1 SGDLS and CDR2 YYNGEE. The protocol was immunoSEQ multiplex PCR, while the TCRdb copy is restricted to in-frame clones and leaves out a portion. The table records around 94,000 clones, 70% to 90% of them present only once. Sequenced material: CD4+ or CD8+ T cells sorted from blood, taken in a trial of the OX40 agonist ivuxolimab. The source of this sequence is an adult with an advanced solid tumor such as melanoma, head and neck, liver or kidney cancer. This rearrangement joins TRBV9 to TRBJ1-4; D possibly corresponds to TRBD1 (5 bases). DNA for the CDR3: TGTGCCAGCAGCTTTTCCGGGACTCCAACTAATGAAAAACTGTTTTTT. Amino acids: CASSFSGTPTNEKLFF.